This TCR beta chain derives from a study of OX40 agonist ivuxolimab in advanced cancers. Comments on this clone: Its antigen is still unknown.

Repertoires were generated with immunoSEQ multiplex PCR, while TCRdb's copy carries only in-frame clones and drops some. In the table there are about 42,000 clones, 70% to 90% of which are singletons. Overall study findings and caveats: Some patients who did not respond also had low normalized T-cell clonal expansion.

V was clipped by 3 bases and J by 2 bases, with 13 bases between them. CDR3 length equals 14 residues. Germline values: CDR1 GTSNPN, CDR2 SVGIG (reference sequence). This TCR was recovered from an adult with an advanced solid tumor such as melanoma, head and neck, liver or kidney cancer. V is TRBV30 and J is TRBJ2-5; unclear D gene. Here the sequenced sample was CD4+ or CD8+ T cells sorted from blood, taken in a trial of the OX40 agonist ivuxolimab. CDR3 sequence: CAWSRVGAQETQYF. The CDR3 DNA follows: TGTGCCTGGAGCCGTGTAGGAGCTCAAGAGACCCAGTACTTC.